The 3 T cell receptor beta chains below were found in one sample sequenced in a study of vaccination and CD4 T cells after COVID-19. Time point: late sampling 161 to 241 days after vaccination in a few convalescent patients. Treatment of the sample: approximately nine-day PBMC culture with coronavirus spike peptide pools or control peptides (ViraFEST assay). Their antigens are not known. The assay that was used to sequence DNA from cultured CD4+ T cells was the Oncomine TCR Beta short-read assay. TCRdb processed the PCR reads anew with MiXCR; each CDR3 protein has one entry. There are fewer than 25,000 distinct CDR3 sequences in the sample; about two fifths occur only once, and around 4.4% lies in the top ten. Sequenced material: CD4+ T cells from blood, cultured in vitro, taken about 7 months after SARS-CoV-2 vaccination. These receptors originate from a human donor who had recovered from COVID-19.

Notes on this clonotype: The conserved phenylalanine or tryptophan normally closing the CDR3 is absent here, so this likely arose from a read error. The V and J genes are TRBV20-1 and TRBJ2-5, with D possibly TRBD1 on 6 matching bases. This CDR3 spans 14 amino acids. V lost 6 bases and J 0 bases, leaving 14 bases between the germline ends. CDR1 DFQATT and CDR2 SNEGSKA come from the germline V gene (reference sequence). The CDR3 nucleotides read TGCAGTGCCACACCGACAGGTGACCAAGAGACCCAGTACCTC. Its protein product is CSATPTGDQETQYL.

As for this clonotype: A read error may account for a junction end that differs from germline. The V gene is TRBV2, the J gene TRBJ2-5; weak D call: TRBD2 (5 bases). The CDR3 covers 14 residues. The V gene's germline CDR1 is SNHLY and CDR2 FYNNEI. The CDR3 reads CASSADRGQETQYF. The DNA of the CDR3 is TGCGCCAGCAGTGCTGATCGGGGACAAGAGACCCAGTACTTC.

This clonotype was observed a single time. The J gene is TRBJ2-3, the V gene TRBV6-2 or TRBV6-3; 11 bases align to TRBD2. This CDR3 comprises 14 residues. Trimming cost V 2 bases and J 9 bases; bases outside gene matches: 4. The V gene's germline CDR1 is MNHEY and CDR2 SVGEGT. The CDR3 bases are TGTGCCAGCAGTTACGTAGCGGGAGGGCGGACGCAGTATTTT. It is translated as CASSYVAGGRTQYF.